This T cell receptor (beta chain) stems from a study of OX40 agonist ivuxolimab in advanced cancers. Study-wide results and caveats: Circulating CD4+ and CD8+ T cells showed clonal expansion by week 6 at 0.1 to 3.0 mg/kg. Antigen specificity remained undetermined for the expanded peripheral T cells.

The germline V gene has CDR1 SGHAT and CDR2 FQNNGV. The V and J ends lost 1 base and 0 bases, in that order; junction bases with no gene match: 2. The CDR3 extends over 15 amino acids. Samples of blood were obtained at baseline, on cycle 4 day 1, and on cycle 7 day 1. This clone was observed once. What it binds is unknown. Clones were sequenced by immunoSEQ multiplex PCR, and TCRdb holds only the in-frame ones, with some missing. The data contain 70,000 or so clones, about 85% of them singletons. The source of this sequence is an adult with an advanced solid tumor such as melanoma, head and neck, liver or kidney cancer. Sample: CD4+ or CD8+ T cells sorted from blood, taken in a trial of the OX40 agonist ivuxolimab. J is TRBJ2-7 and V is TRBV11-2; 8 bases fit TRBD1. CDR3 loop: CASSLGGQASYEQYF. The CDR3 nucleotides read TGTGCCAGCAGCTTAGGGGGACAGGCCTCCTACGAGCAGTACTTC.